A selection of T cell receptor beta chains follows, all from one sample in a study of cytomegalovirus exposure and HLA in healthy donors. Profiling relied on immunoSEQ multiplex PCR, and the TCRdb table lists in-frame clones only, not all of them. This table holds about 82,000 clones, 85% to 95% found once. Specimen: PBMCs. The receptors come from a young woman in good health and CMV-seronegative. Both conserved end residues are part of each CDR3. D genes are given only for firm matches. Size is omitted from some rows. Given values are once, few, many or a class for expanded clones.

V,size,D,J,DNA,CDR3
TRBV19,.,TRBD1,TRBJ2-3,TGTGCCAGTAGTATCCCGGGACAGGGAACGGATACGCAGTATTTT,CASSIPGQGTDTQYF
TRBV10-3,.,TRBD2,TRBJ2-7,TGTGCCATCAGCGTCCAGCTGAAGAGCGGGGGTTACGAGCAGTACTTC,CAISVQLKSGGYEQYF
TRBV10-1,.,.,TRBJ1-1,TGCGCCAGCAGTAAGGACAGTTCGAACACTGAAGCTTTCTTT,CASSKDSSNTEAFF
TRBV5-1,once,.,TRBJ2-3,TGCGCCAGCAGCCCGTCTCCAGATACGCAGTATTTT,CASSPSPDTQYF
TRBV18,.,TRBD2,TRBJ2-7,TGTGCCAGCTCACCCCTAAACGGACTAGCGGGAGTATCGGACGAGCAGTACTTC,CASSPLNGLAGVSDEQYF
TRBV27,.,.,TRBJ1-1,TGTGCCAGCAGTCCCTGGGGCCCGAACACTGAAGCTTTCTTT,CASSPWGPNTEAFF
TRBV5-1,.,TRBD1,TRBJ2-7,TGCGCCAGCAGCGGCGGACAGGGTTACGAGCAGTACTTC,CASSGGQGYEQYF
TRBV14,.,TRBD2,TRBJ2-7,TGTGCCAGCAGCTCCCGGGACTACTACGAGCAGTACTTC,CASSSRDYYEQYF
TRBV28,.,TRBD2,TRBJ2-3,TGTGCCAGCACCTATAGCGGGAGCGAAGGGGATACGCAGTATTTT,CASTYSGSEGDTQYF
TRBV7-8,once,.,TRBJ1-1,TGTGCCAGCAGTCATAAGGGACTCATGAACACTGAAGCTTTCTTT,CASSHKGLMNTEAFF
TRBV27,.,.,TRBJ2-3,TGTGCCAGCAGTACCCCTAGAACAGATACGCAGTATTTT,CASSTPRTDTQYF